The 13 T cell receptor beta chains listed next were all sequenced from one sample in a study of identical twins (dated by TCRdb to 2016 to 2017). The library was generated by 5' RACE. Sequencing took place on an Illumina HiSeq 2000. The public reads were reanalyzed by TCRdb: fastp trimming at Q25, MiXCR alignment, in-frame beta chains only. Each record represents a unique CDR3 protein, reported with the most common genes and DNA among its rows. This sample is represented by 200,000 to 250,000 distinct CDR3 sequences; over 11% of them were singletons. Around 8.3% of the sample goes to the ten largest clones. Sequencing was carried out using memory (CD45RO+) T cells sorted from blood. The sample's cell subset or site, from its label and the paper: CD45RO+ enriched T cells. Receptor source: a woman aged 18-29 years in good health.

This clonotype was recorded a few times. The V gene is TRBV12-3 or TRBV12-4, the J gene TRBJ2-7, with 7 positions matching TRBD2. The CDR3 loop spans 13 amino acids. The V and J ends lost 5 bases and 3 bases, in that order; junction bases with no gene match: 4. The CDR3 here is CASSRDYYYEQYF. CDR3 DNA: TGTGCCAGCAGTCGGGACTACTACTACGAGCAGTACTTC.

The CDR3 protein is CATSRDPGNTEAFF. CDR3 sequence (DNA): TGTGCCACCAGCAGAGATCCTGGGAACACTGAAGCTTTCTTT. The V and J genes are TRBV15 and TRBJ1-1; unclear D gene. The V and J ends lost 0 bases and 1 base respectively, with 6 bases between them. The germline gives CDR1 LNHNV, CDR2 YYDKDF (reference sequence). The CDR3 spans 14 residues.

The table lists this clonotype with many counts. The chain employs TRBV5-4 and TRBJ2-1; possible D gene TRBD1, 6 bases. Germline V gene data show CDR1 as SGHNT and CDR2 as YYREEE (reference sequence). The CDR3 length is 16 residues. V lost 5 bases to trimming and J lost 0 bases, with 15 bases between them. CDR3 sequence reads: CASRGHVETSYNEQFF. In DNA form, the CDR3 reads TGTGCCAGCAGGGGACATGTGGAAACCTCCTACAATGAGCAGTTCTTC.

V and J are TRBV20-1 and TRBJ2-5; D may correspond to TRBD1 or TRBD2 (5 bases each). There are 13 residues in the CDR3. The V end lost 5 bases, the J end lost 7 bases, and 17 bases lay between the germline ends. Germline CDR1 reads DFQATT; CDR2 reads SNEGSKA (reference sequence). This CDR3 is CSALVEGPGTQYF. CDR3 DNA sequence: TGCAGTGCTTTAGTCGAGGGGCCAGGGACCCAGTACTTC.

This clonotype was seen only a few times. The CDR3 region has the DNA TGTGCCAGCGGCTTACAGCTCTACGGTTCACCCCTCCACTTT. Its translation is CASGLQLYGSPLHF. V gene TRBV27 combines with J gene TRBJ1-6, with no clear D. Looked up from germline, CDR1 is MNHEY and CDR2 is SMNVEV (reference sequence). This CDR3 has 14 amino acids. The V and J ends lost 8 bases and 9 bases respectively, with 17 bases between them.

This clonotype has a count of ten or more. The DNA for the CDR3 is TGTGCCAGCAGCTTAGGGGCCAGCGGGATATCCTACGAGCAGTACTTC. This sequence encodes CASSLGASGISYEQYF. The V call is TRBV7-2, the J call TRBJ2-7; 7 bases match TRBD2. V shed 1 base, J shed 1 base, and the junction held 7 bases outside the gene matches. CDR1 and CDR2 from the germline V gene are SGHTA and FQGNSA. This CDR3 spans 16 amino acids.

This clonotype was seen only a few times. The chain is built from TRBV12-3 or TRBV12-4 and TRBJ1-2; D possibly corresponds to TRBD1 (6 bases). CDR3 length equals 13 residues. V dropped 2 bases and J dropped 5 bases, with 9 bases sitting between them. In DNA form, the CDR3 reads TGTGCCAGCAGTTTAAGCGGACAGTATGGCTACACCTTC. The encoded protein is CASSLSGQYGYTF.

The chain joins TRBV7-6 to TRBJ2-1, with D hard to call. The CDR3 consists of 12 residues. Germline V CDR1 and CDR2: SGHVS, FNYEAQ. The V end lost 4 bases, the J end lost 8 bases, and 9 bases lay between the germline ends. CDR3 residues: CASSSIRDEQFF. Here the CDR3 DNA reads TGTGCCAGCAGCTCAATTCGGGATGAGCAGTTCTTC.

The sample holds a few counts of this clonotype. The J gene is TRBJ1-1, the V gene TRBV27; no clear D. The V gene lost 5 bases and the J gene lost 1 base, with 20 bases spanning the gap. This CDR3 has 17 amino acids. CDR1 and CDR2 from the germline V gene are MNHEY and SMNVEV (reference sequence). CDR3 sequence: CASSPTGSSLRNTEAFF. In DNA, the CDR3 is TGTGCCAGCAGTCCTACGGGCAGCTCCCTAAGGAACACTGAAGCTTTCTTT.

J is TRBJ2-1 and V is TRBV27; tentative D call: TRBD2 (6 bases). The ends were cut back, 8 bases at V and 0 bases at J, with 14 bases in the middle. Germline V CDR1 and CDR2: MNHEY, SMNVEV (reference sequence). The CDR3 has 15 amino acids. The CDR3 DNA reads TGTGCCAGCTGCCTAGCGAAGAGCTCCTACAATGAGCAGTTCTTC. It yields the protein CASCLAKSSYNEQFF.

This clonotype was seen a few times. The V call is TRBV20-1, the J call TRBJ1-2, with TRBD1 matching over 8 bases. Germline V gives CDR1 DFQATT, CDR2 SNEGSKA (reference sequence). V trimming: 6 bases; J trimming: 5 bases; junction bases outside the gene matches: 5. This CDR3 is 12 amino acids long. Here the CDR3 reads CSAHNRGYGYTF. CDR3 coding DNA: TGCAGTGCGCACAACAGGGGGTATGGCTACACCTTC.

The chain combines TRBV12-3 or TRBV12-4 with TRBJ2-5, with TRBD2 matching 11 bases. The ends lost 2 bases at V and 5 bases at J; junction bases unmatched: 4. There are 15 residues in the CDR3. The CDR3 loop is CASSLPRTSGETQYF. In nucleotides, the CDR3 is TGTGCCAGCAGTTTACCCAGGACTAGCGGGGAGACCCAGTACTTC.

This clonotype has more than one count but fewer than ten. The chain recombines TRBV7-2 with TRBJ1-1; D possibly corresponds to TRBD1 (6 bases). This CDR3 region has 15 residues. V was cut by 5 bases and J by 4 bases, with 17 bases left in between. The germline V gene encodes CDR1 SGHTA and CDR2 FQGNSA. CDR3 in DNA: TGTGCCAGCAGCCCCCAGTGGGGGCTGGGCACTGAAGCTTTCTTT. Protein sequence: CASSPQWGLGTEAFF.